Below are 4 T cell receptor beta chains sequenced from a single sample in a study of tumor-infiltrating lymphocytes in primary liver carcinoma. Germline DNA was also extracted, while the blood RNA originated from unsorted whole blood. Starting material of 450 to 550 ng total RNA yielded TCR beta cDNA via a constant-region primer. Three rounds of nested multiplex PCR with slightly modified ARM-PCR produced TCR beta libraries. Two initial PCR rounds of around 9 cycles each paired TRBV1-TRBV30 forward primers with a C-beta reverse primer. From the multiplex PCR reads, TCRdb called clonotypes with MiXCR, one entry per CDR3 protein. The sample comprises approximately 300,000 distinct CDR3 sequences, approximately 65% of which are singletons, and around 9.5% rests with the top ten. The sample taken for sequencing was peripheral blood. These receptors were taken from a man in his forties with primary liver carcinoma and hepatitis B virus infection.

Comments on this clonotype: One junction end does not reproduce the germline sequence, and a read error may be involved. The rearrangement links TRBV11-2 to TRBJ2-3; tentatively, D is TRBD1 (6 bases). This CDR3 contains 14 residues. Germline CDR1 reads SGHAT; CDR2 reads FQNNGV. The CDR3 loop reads CASKGEINRDTQYF. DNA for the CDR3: TGTGCCAGTAAGGGGGAGATTAATAGAGATACGCAATATTTT.

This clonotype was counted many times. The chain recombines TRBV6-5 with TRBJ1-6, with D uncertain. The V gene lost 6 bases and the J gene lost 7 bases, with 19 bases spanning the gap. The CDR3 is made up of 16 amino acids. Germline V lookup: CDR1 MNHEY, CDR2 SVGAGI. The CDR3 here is CASRVAGRVWNSPLHF. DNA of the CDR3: TGTGCCAGCAGAGTCGCCGGACGGGTGTGGAATTCACCCCTCCACTTT.

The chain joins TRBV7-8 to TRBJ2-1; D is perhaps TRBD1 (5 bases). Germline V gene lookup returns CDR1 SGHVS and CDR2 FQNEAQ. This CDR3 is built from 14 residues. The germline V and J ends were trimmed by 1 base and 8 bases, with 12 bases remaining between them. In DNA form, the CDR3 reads TGTGCCAGCAGCTTAGATTTGACAGACGATGAGCAGTTCTTC. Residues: CASSLDLTDDEQFF.

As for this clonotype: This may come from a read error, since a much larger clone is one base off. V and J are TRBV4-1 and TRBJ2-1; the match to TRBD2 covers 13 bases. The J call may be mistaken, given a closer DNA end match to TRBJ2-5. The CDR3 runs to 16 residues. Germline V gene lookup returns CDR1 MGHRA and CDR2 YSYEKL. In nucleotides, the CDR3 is TGCGCCAGCAGCCCAGGGACTAGCGGGAAGCAAGAGACCCAGTACTTC. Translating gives CASSPGTSGKQETQYF.